These 30 T cell receptor beta chains share one sample of origin, sequenced in a study of monozygotic twins with inflammatory bowel disease. TCRdb re-called the 5' RACE reads and gives one entry per CDR3 protein, without DNA. Its listing shows fewer than 200,000 distinct CDR3 sequences. Material: blood. The receptor set was obtained from a human donor with ulcerative colitis or Crohn's disease, or a healthy co-twin of an affected twin (not recorded which).

This chain links TRBV7-8 with TRBJ1-6; TCRdb indicates TRBD1, and absent DNA this call remains unverified. Germline CDR1 and CDR2: SGHVS and FQNEAQ. This CDR3 spans 15 amino acids. CDR3 sequence reads: CASSSRQAVNSPLHF.

The chain employs TRBV5-1 and TRBJ2-7; the TCRdb D gene call, TRBD1, has no DNA to confirm it. The germline V gene has CDR1 SGHRS and CDR2 YFSETQ. The CDR3 totals 13 residues. This CDR3 reads CASSLGGPNEQYF.

The chain carries TRBV20-1 and TRBJ1-5. Germline V gene lookup returns CDR1 DFQATT and CDR2 SNEGSKA (reference sequence). The CDR3 consists of 13 residues. CDR3: CSARVDSNQPQHF.

The rearrangement links TRBV20-1 to TRBJ2-5; TCRdb designates TRBD2, a call that cannot be tested without DNA. The CDR3 covers 17 residues. The germline V gene has CDR1 DFQATT and CDR2 SNEGSKA (reference sequence). The CDR3 loop reads CSAGRQGVKRFQETQYF.

The chain joins TRBV5-1 to TRBJ2-5; without DNA, the TCRdb call of TRBD2 cannot be checked. The CDR3 sequence is 16 residues long. The germline V gene has CDR1 SGHRS and CDR2 YFSETQ. CDR3 region: CASSLLNRGGGETQYF.

The CDR3 region is CSARDFRLANYGYTF. The chain links TRBV20-1 to TRBJ1-2. Germline V gives CDR1 DFQATT, CDR2 SNEGSKA (reference sequence). CDR3 length equals 15 residues.

This rearrangement joins TRBV5-1 to TRBJ2-7. Germline lookup yields CDR1 SGHRS and CDR2 YFSETQ. The CDR3 is 15 residues long. The CDR3 loop reads CASSFRPSQFYEQYF. Combining the CDR3 with reference TRBV5-1 and TRBJ2-7 gives the whole variable domain KAGVTQTPRYLIKTRGQQVTLSCSPISGHRSVSWYQQTPGQGLQFLFEYFSETQRNKGNFPGRFSGRQFSNSRSEMNVSTLELGDSALYLCASSFRPSQFYEQYFGPGTRLTVT.

The chain carries TRBV7-2 and TRBJ1-1. CDR3 length equals 13 residues. CDR1 and CDR2 from the germline V gene are SGHTA and FQGNSA. The chain's CDR3 is CASSLSVNTEAFF.

The chain's CDR3 is CSAWDTDTDTQYF. This chain links TRBV20-1 with TRBJ2-3; TCRdb calls TRBD1, which cannot be checked without DNA. The CDR3 is made up of 13 amino acids. Germline CDR1 and CDR2: DFQATT and SNEGSKA (reference sequence).

The gene calls are TRBV19 and TRBJ2-1; TCRdb gives TRBD2 as the D gene, but with no DNA this cannot be confirmed. The CDR3 is 16 residues long. Germline V gene sequence: CDR1 LNHDA, CDR2 SQIVND (reference sequence). This chain's CDR3 is CASSTYGTRMGDEQFF. Full variable domain (outside the CDR3, taken from reference TRBV19 and TRBJ2-1): DGGITQSPKYLFRKEGQNVTLSCEQNLNHDAMYWYRQDPGQGLRLIYYSQIVNDFQKGDIAEGYSVSREKKESFPLTVTSAQKNPTAFYLCASSTYGTRMGDEQFFGPGTRLTVL.

V gene TRBV19 combines with J gene TRBJ1-2; the TCRdb D gene call, TRBD1, has no DNA to confirm it. This CDR3 spans 14 amino acids. Germline V CDR1 and CDR2: LNHDA, SQIVND (reference sequence). CDR3 sequence reads: CAIAGTGTNYGYTF.

J is TRBJ1-1 and V is TRBV27. Germline V gives CDR1 MNHEY, CDR2 SMNVEV (reference sequence). The CDR3 extends over 15 amino acids. The CDR3: CASSLTLSLNTEAFF.

The chain is built from TRBV24-1 and TRBJ2-5. Germline V gene lookup returns CDR1 KGHDR and CDR2 SFDVKD. The CDR3 has 12 residues. The CDR3 protein is CATSDTEETQYF.

This sequence joins TRBV20-1 and TRBJ1-1. This CDR3 has 13 residues. Germline CDR1 reads DFQATT; CDR2 reads SNEGSKA (reference sequence). The CDR3 reads CSARATLNTEAFF.

The V call is TRBV6-1, the J call TRBJ2-7. This CDR3 contains 14 residues. Germline V lookup: CDR1 MNHNS, CDR2 SASEGT. Here the CDR3 reads CASSEAWQVYEQYF.

This sequence joins TRBV12-3 or TRBV12-4 and TRBJ2-2; checking the TCRdb D call of TRBD1 is not possible without DNA. CDR3 length: 14 amino acids. This CDR3 is CASTDRVNTGELFF.

The rearrangement links TRBV7-8 to TRBJ2-3. The CDR3 sequence is 14 residues long. Germline CDR1 is SGHVS and CDR2 is FQNEAQ. The CDR3 spells CASSLTSDYDTQYF.

The J gene is TRBJ2-2, the V gene TRBV6-5. This CDR3 is 15 amino acids long. The germline V gene has CDR1 MNHEY and CDR2 SVGAGI. CDR3: CASSYSTGNTGELFF.

This chain uses TRBV5-4 with TRBJ2-3; lacking DNA, the TRBD1 call made by TCRdb goes unchecked. The CDR3 loop spans 12 amino acids. The germline V gene encodes CDR1 SGHNT and CDR2 YYREEE (reference sequence). CDR3: CASGAGTDTQYF.

The chain links TRBV7-6 to TRBJ2-1. CDR1 and CDR2 from the germline V gene are SGHVS and FNYEAQ. CDR3 length equals 15 residues. CDR3 region: CASSTDLSSYNEQFF.

V usage is TRBV6-2 or TRBV6-3 and J usage is TRBJ2-7. The CDR3 totals 17 residues. Germline V gives CDR1 MNHEY, CDR2 SVGEGT. The CDR3 is CASSYSTNIISTYEQYF.

This chain uses TRBV6-2 or TRBV6-3 with TRBJ2-1; TCRdb reports TRBD1, a call that lacks DNA to check it against. The CDR3 is 21 residues long. The germline CDR1 and CDR2 sequences are MNHEY and SVGEGT. The CDR3 here is CASSPNPWPSRGLGGYNEQFF.

The V and J genes are TRBV20-1 and TRBJ1-5. This CDR3 is 12 amino acids long. Per the germline V gene, CDR1 is DFQATT and CDR2 is SNEGSKA (reference sequence). Here the CDR3 reads CSASRRDQPQHF.

The chain joins TRBV27 to TRBJ2-1; TCRdb reports TRBD2, a call that lacks DNA to check it against. There are 16 residues in the CDR3. The germline V gene has CDR1 MNHEY and CDR2 SMNVEV (reference sequence). CDR3 sequence reads: CASSPRRTSGRDEQFF.

J is TRBJ1-4 and V is TRBV7-6. The CDR3 is 14 residues long. Germline V gives CDR1 SGHVS, CDR2 FNYEAQ. The CDR3 sequence is CASSFGPPGEELFF.

J is TRBJ2-5 and V is TRBV12-3 or TRBV12-4; TCRdb names TRBD2, which stays unverified in the absence of DNA. The CDR3 is made up of 17 amino acids. The CDR3 is CASSPRTSGGTRLGQYF.

This chain connects TRBV27 to TRBJ1-2; TCRdb's D gene call, TRBD1, goes unchecked for lack of DNA. Germline assignment: CDR1 MNHEY and CDR2 SMNVEV (reference sequence). This CDR3 has 16 residues. The CDR3 loop reads CASSLSGQGQSNGYTF.

The V and J genes are TRBV5-1 and TRBJ1-1; absent DNA, TCRdb's TRBD1 call cannot be checked. CDR3 length: 13 amino acids. Looked up from germline, CDR1 is SGHRS and CDR2 is YFSETQ. The CDR3 reads CASSPGPVSEAFF.

The CDR3 region is CASSLDGTDTQYF. This chain links TRBV12-3 or TRBV12-4 with TRBJ2-3. This CDR3 has 13 amino acids.

This chain connects TRBV27 to TRBJ2-7; lacking DNA, the TRBD1 call made by TCRdb goes unchecked. CDR3 length equals 14 residues. In germline, CDR1 is MNHEY, CDR2 SMNVEV (reference sequence). This CDR3 reads CASNAAGPNYEQYF.